Following are 7 T cell receptor beta chains from one sample sequenced in a study of siplizumab effects on memory and regulatory T cells. It was at 37°C and for about 6 days that the mixed lymphocyte reaction cells were cocultured. These receptors' antigens are unknown. The repertoire was sequenced with immunoSEQ multiplex PCR; TCRdb's copy has only in-frame clones and lacks some. Here the sample spans approximately 9,500 clones, around 40% being singletons. Sequencing was performed on CFSE-low (dividing) CD8+ T cells sorted from an allogeneic mixed lymphocyte reaction. These receptors all stem from a human donor in good health; the cells came from an allogeneic mixed lymphocyte reaction.

This clone was observed many times. The J gene is TRBJ2-3, the V gene TRBV30; 8 bases map to TRBD1. V lost 3 bases to trimming and J lost 2 bases; unmatched junction nucleotides: 7. The CDR3 sequence is 15 residues long. Germline V gene sequence: CDR1 GTSNPN, CDR2 SVGIG (reference sequence). CDR3 in DNA: TGTGCCTGGAGACTACAGGGGGACCTCACAGATACGCAGTATTTT. This gives the protein CAWRLQGDLTDTQYF.

This clone came up once. The chain is built from TRBV6-1 and TRBJ2-2; perhaps D is TRBD1 or TRBD2 (5 bases each). From germline, CDR1 is MNHNS and CDR2 SASEGT. Trimming took 5 bases from V and 0 from J, leaving 10 bases between them. This CDR3 region has 15 residues. The CDR3 nucleotides are TGTGCCAGCAGTAGCCGAGGGGCGAACACCGGGGAGCTGTTTTTT. This sequence encodes CASSSRGANTGELFF.

The rearrangement uses TRBV4-3 and TRBJ2-7; TRBD1 might be the D (6 bases). V lost 7 bases and J lost 2, with 15 bases in between. Germline loops: CDR1 LGHNA, CDR2 YSLEER. This CDR3 spans 14 amino acids. CDR3 sequence reads: CASKEGQGTYEQYF. The CDR3 DNA follows: TGCGCCAGCAAGGAAGGTCAGGGGACCTACGAGCAGTACTTC.

This clone was counted only a few times. This chain's CDR3 is CASSEWTGADGYTF. CDR3 DNA: TGCGCCAGCAGTGAGTGGACAGGGGCCGATGGCTACACCTTC. The V gene is TRBV10-2, the J gene TRBJ1-2; 9 bases agree with TRBD1. CDR1 and CDR2 (germline): WSHSY, SAAADI. The V gene end was trimmed by 1 base and the J gene end by 6 bases; junction bases not matched to a gene: 3. This CDR3 contains 14 residues.

The gene calls are TRBV7-9 and TRBJ1-1; 10 bases agree with TRBD1. The CDR3 is 16 amino acids. CDR1 is SEHNR, CDR2 FQNEAQ, per germline (reference sequence). J was trimmed by 1 base and V by 1 base; bases with no gene match: 3. CDR3 sequence (DNA): TGTGCCAGCAGCTTAGAGACAGGGGGCCCGAACACTGAAGCTTTCTTT. Translating it yields CASSLETGGPNTEAFF.

Within the sample, this clone is medium-sized. V is TRBV2 and J is TRBJ1-1; D is unresolved. Germline values: CDR1 SNHLY, CDR2 FYNNEI. V lost 0 bases, J lost 1 base, and 9 bases lay in between. The CDR3 length is 15 residues. DNA for the CDR3: TGTGCCAGCAGTGAAGCGGTTGCCCGGAACACTGAAGCTTTCTTT. This gives the protein CASSEAVARNTEAFF.

Concerning this clone itself: A read error may explain this, as a much larger clone is one base away. The rearrangement uses TRBV5-2 and TRBJ2-7; TRBD2 is taken as the D call from the table, unchecked against the DNA. TRBV5-2 is reported as a pseudogene. The CDR3 contains 15 residues. This CDR3 is CASRSAGVTPGEQYF. CDR3 nucleotides: TGTGCCAGCAGATCAGCGGGGGTGACCCCTGGCGAGCAGTACTTC.